This T cell receptor (beta chain) comes out of a study of blood T cell repertoires in COVID-19. About the research overall: T cells, B-cell-depleted T cells, or PBMCs supplied cDNA or gDNA.

Participant-reported clinical history was the basis for cohort assignment. Clones were sequenced by immunoSEQ multiplex PCR, and TCRdb holds only the in-frame ones, with some missing. The sample has 400,000 to 450,000 clones, around 91% seen once; the top ten hold around 1.1%. This CDR3 contains 17 residues. The V segment lost 8 bases and the J segment 5 bases; nucleotides outside the gene matches: 14. Germline CDR1 is ENHRY and CDR2 is SYGVKD. Sequenced: PBMCs or T cells enriched from blood (not recorded which). This clonotype was sampled from a man aged 30 to 45 who had recovered from COVID-19. This chain links TRBV10-3 with TRBJ2-1; TRBD2 matches at 11 bases. The CDR3 bases are TGTGCCATCGCATCACCTCCCGGGACTAGCGGAAACAATGAGCAGTTCTTC. It encodes CAIASPPGTSGNNEQFF.